Each of the 31 T cell receptor beta chains below was sequenced from the same sample in a study of T cell responses to AZD1222 COVID-19 vaccine. Sequencing was performed with immunoSEQ multiplex PCR; in TCRdb, only in-frame clones are kept and a portion is missing. The sample lists fewer than 150,000 clones, around nine tenths occurring once. The sequencing here drew on peripheral blood, taken on day 0 of AZD1222 vaccination. These receptors came from an adult in good health.

A few counts support this clone. This chain links TRBV30 with TRBJ1-5; perhaps TRBD1 as D (5 bases). Germline V gives CDR1 GTSNPN, CDR2 SVGIG (reference sequence). CDR3 size: 12 residues. V was cut by 5 bases and J by 4 bases, with 9 bases left in between. The CDR3 DNA follows: TGTGCCTGGGCGCAGGGAAATCAGCCCCAGCATTTT. Its translation: CAWAQGNQPQHF.

This chain uses TRBV27 with TRBJ1-6; D not resolved. Germline V gene data show CDR1 as MNHEY and CDR2 as SMNVEV (reference sequence). Deletions cut 7 bases from V and 0 bases from J, with 4 bases between. The CDR3 consists of 13 residues. CDR3 sequence reads: CASKGSYNSPLHF. The CDR3 DNA sequence: TGTGCCAGCAAGGGCTCCTATAATTCACCCCTCCACTTT.

V is TRBV4-1 and J is TRBJ2-7, with a possible D match to TRBD2 (5 bases). Germline lookup yields CDR1 MGHRA and CDR2 YSYEKL. V shed 0 bases and J shed 3 bases, with 6 bases lying between them. The CDR3 is made up of 13 amino acids. The CDR3 DNA is TGCGCCAGCAGCCAAGATCGGGGCTACGAGCAGTACTTC. The encoded protein is CASSQDRGYEQYF.

V gene TRBV6-5 combines with J gene TRBJ2-7; D is perhaps TRBD1 (5 bases). Deletions cut 4 bases from V and 1 base from J, with 17 bases between. This CDR3 has 16 residues. Germline V lookup: CDR1 MNHEY, CDR2 SVGAGI. The CDR3 loop is CASSFSGASSSYEQYF. The DNA of the CDR3 is TGTGCCAGCAGTTTTTCTGGGGCCTCGTCTTCCTACGAGCAGTACTTC.

The V gene is TRBV6-5, the J gene TRBJ1-6; D not certain. This CDR3 has 14 amino acids. V dropped 2 bases and J dropped 9 bases, with 11 bases sitting between them. Germline CDR1 reads MNHEY; CDR2 reads SVGAGI. The CDR3 nucleotides are TGTGCCAGCAGTTACATCGACCGGGGTTCACCCCTCCACTTT. Residues: CASSYIDRGSPLHF.

The V call is TRBV6-6, the J call TRBJ1-1; TRBD1 matches 12 bases. Germline V gene data show CDR1 as MNHNY and CDR2 as SVGAGI (reference sequence). The CDR3 is 16 amino acids. After removal of 2 bases from V and 5 bases from J, the junction contained 6 bases not matched to a gene. The CDR3 loop reads CASSYRGDRGLTEAFF. CDR3 nucleotide sequence: TGTGCCAGCAGTTACCGGGGGGACAGGGGGCTTACTGAAGCTTTCTTT.

In nucleotides, the CDR3 is TGTGCCAGCTCACCAGAGATTCTCTACGAGCAGTACTTC. This gives the protein CASSPEILYEQYF. The chain combines TRBV18 with TRBJ2-7; D call uncertain. CDR1 KGHSH and CDR2 LQKENI come from the germline V gene. CDR3 length: 13 amino acids. Trimming left V 2 bases short and J 3 bases short, with 8 bases between.

The gene calls are TRBV27 and TRBJ1-3; D perhaps matches TRBD1 (5 bases). Germline V gives CDR1 MNHEY, CDR2 SMNVEV (reference sequence). This CDR3 has 15 amino acids. The V and J ends lost 6 bases and 7 bases respectively, with 19 bases between them. CDR3 bases: TGTGCCAGCAGCCGCGCCCCAGGACCAGGGAACACCATATATTTT. It encodes CASSRAPGPGNTIYF.

The chain has TRBV2 and TRBJ2-3; D is uncertain. Germline-derived CDR1 and CDR2 are SNHLY and FYNNEI. V gave up 6 bases and J gave up 0 bases, with 10 bases separating them. This CDR3 has 14 residues. The DNA for the CDR3 is TGTGCCAGCAGGGCCCCCGGGAGCACAGATACGCAGTATTTT. This sequence encodes CASRAPGSTDTQYF.

This clone has only one observation. The genes are TRBV4-1 and TRBJ1-4; 8 bases align to TRBD1. V shed 6 bases, J shed 3 bases, and the junction held 9 bases outside the gene matches. The germline gives CDR1 MGHRA, CDR2 YSYEKL. CDR3 length equals 16 residues. CDR3 in amino acids: CASRTGTGVANEKLFF. The CDR3 DNA reads as TGCGCCAGCAGGACCGGGACAGGCGTGGCTAATGAAAAACTGTTTTTT.

The rearrangement uses TRBV19 and TRBJ2-3; 8 nucleotides line up with TRBD1. Germline CDR1 is LNHDA and CDR2 is SQIVND (reference sequence). This CDR3 spans 15 amino acids. J gave up 4 bases and V 0 bases, and 3 bases lay outside the gene matches. The CDR3 loop is CASSIEDREADTQYF. DNA for the CDR3: TGTGCCAGTAGTATAGAGGACAGGGAGGCAGATACGCAGTATTTT.

The V call is TRBV4-1, the J call TRBJ2-3; 11 positions match TRBD2. CDR3 length equals 18 residues. Germline V CDR1 and CDR2: MGHRA, YSYEKL. V gave up 0 bases and J gave up 7 bases; unmatched junction bases: 12. The CDR3 reads CASSQDRSPGLAANTQYF. CDR3 coding DNA: TGCGCCAGCAGCCAAGATCGGTCACCGGGACTAGCGGCTAATACGCAGTATTTT.

The V and J genes are TRBV19 and TRBJ2-6; D is unresolved. This CDR3 comprises 16 residues. V was pared by 3 bases and J by 0 bases, with 9 bases between. The germline V gene encodes CDR1 LNHDA and CDR2 SQIVND (reference sequence). In DNA, the CDR3 is TGTGCCAGTAGTATGGGCCTGAGCTCTGGGGCCAACGTCCTGACTTTC. Encoded protein: CASSMGLSSGANVLTF. Full variable domain (outside the CDR3, taken from reference TRBV19 and TRBJ2-6): DGGITQSPKYLFRKEGQNVTLSCEQNLNHDAMYWYRQDPGQGLRLIYYSQIVNDFQKGDIAEGYSVSREKKESFPLTVTSAQKNPTAFYLCASSMGLSSGANVLTFGAGSRLTVL.

The chain joins TRBV2 to TRBJ1-1; 8 nucleotides agree with TRBD1. The germline V gene has CDR1 SNHLY and CDR2 FYNNEI. After removal of 4 bases from V and 7 bases from J, the junction contained 8 bases not matched to a gene. CDR3 length: 14 residues. CDR3 residues: CASSVLPGQVEAFF. The CDR3 DNA is TGTGCCAGCAGTGTTCTCCCGGGACAGGTTGAAGCTTTCTTT.

The chain couples TRBV4-1 to TRBJ2-7, with D maybe TRBD1 (6 bases). The CDR3 covers 15 residues. Per the germline V gene, CDR1 is MGHRA and CDR2 is YSYEKL. The V end lost 1 base, the J end lost 3 bases, and 13 bases lay between the germline ends. In nucleotides, the CDR3 is TGCGCCAGCAGCCAAGGACCGGACAGAGACTACGAGCAGTACTTC. It translates to CASSQGPDRDYEQYF.

The chain couples TRBV7-2 to TRBJ2-1, with D possibly matching TRBD1 (6 bases). V was cut by 1 base and J by 8 bases, with 12 bases left in between. CDR1 and CDR2 from the germline V gene are SGHTA and FQGNSA. The CDR3 spans 14 residues. In DNA, the CDR3 is TGTGCCAGCAGCTTAGTTAGGGACACCGATGAGCAGTTCTTC. This sequence encodes CASSLVRDTDEQFF. Combining the CDR3 with reference TRBV7-2 and TRBJ2-1 gives the whole variable domain GAGVSQSPSNKVTEKGKDVELRCDPISGHTALYWYRQSLGQGLEFLIYFQGNSAPDKSGLPSDRFSAERTGGSVSTLTIQRTQQEDSAVYLCASSLVRDTDEQFFGPGTRLTVL.

The gene calls are TRBV5-4 and TRBJ2-7, with 10 bases aligning to TRBD2. The length of the CDR3 is 14 residues. The V and J ends lost 3 bases and 2 bases, in that order; junction bases with no gene match: 2. The germline V gene has CDR1 SGHNT and CDR2 YYREEE (reference sequence). CDR3 DNA: TGTGCCAGCAGCTCAGGACTAGCGGCCTACGAGCAGTACTTC. Protein sequence: CASSSGLAAYEQYF.

This chain connects TRBV9 to TRBJ1-2, with D hard to call. There are 12 residues in the CDR3. Germline V gene data show CDR1 as SGDLS and CDR2 as YYNGEE. V gave up 4 bases and J gave up 1 base, with 5 bases separating them. CDR3 DNA: TGTGCCAGCAGCAAGCTTAACTATGGCTACACCTTC. Its protein product is CASSKLNYGYTF.

The CDR3 region has the DNA TGTGCCAGCAGCGCGACCTCTTATAATTCACCCCTCCACTTT. Protein: CASSATSYNSPLHF. V and J are TRBV5-8 and TRBJ1-6; D remains ambiguous. The CDR3 covers 14 residues. V shed 4 bases and J shed 4 bases, with 9 bases lying between them. Germline V lookup: CDR1 SGHTS, CDR2 YDEGEE.

This chain uses TRBV6-5 with TRBJ2-1; 8 bases align to TRBD1. The CDR3 length is 14 residues. V lost 5 bases and J lost 10; bases outside the gene matches: 10. Germline values: CDR1 MNHEY, CDR2 SVGAGI. CDR3 region: CASSQTGAISEQFF. The CDR3 DNA is TGTGCCAGCAGTCAGACAGGGGCCATCTCGGAGCAGTTCTTC.

V is TRBV28 and J is TRBJ1-1, with 7 positions matching TRBD1. The CDR3 covers 15 residues. V trimming: 4 bases; J trimming: 1 base; junction bases outside the gene matches: 6. Germline lookup yields CDR1 MDHEN and CDR2 SYDVKM. The DNA of the CDR3 is TGTGCCAGCAGTTCGCAGGGGGATCCGAACACTGAAGCTTTCTTT. Protein sequence: CASSSQGDPNTEAFF.

The CDR3 region has the DNA TGTGCCTGGAGCCGACAGGGAGGGGGCACAGATACGCAGTATTTT. It specifies CAWSRQGGGTDTQYF. The J gene is TRBJ2-3, the V gene TRBV30; tentatively, D is TRBD1 or TRBD2 (7 bases each). Looked up from germline, CDR1 is GTSNPN and CDR2 is SVGIG (reference sequence). The germline V and J ends were trimmed by 3 bases and 1 base, with 14 bases remaining between them. The CDR3 is 15 amino acids.

V usage is TRBV2 and J usage is TRBJ2-2, with 7 bases matching TRBD2. Germline lookup yields CDR1 SNHLY and CDR2 FYNNEI. CDR3 length: 14 amino acids. J lost 10 bases, V lost 4 bases, and 9 bases had no gene match. This CDR3 reads CASSGVSGREELFF. In DNA, the CDR3 is TGTGCCAGCAGTGGGGTCTCAGGGAGGGAGGAGCTGTTTTTT.

The chain couples TRBV19 to TRBJ1-2, with TRBD1 as a possible D gene (5 bases). The CDR3 runs 15 residues. V lost 0 bases to trimming and J lost 5 bases, with 13 bases between them. In germline, CDR1 is LNHDA, CDR2 SQIVND (reference sequence). The CDR3 sequence is CASSIDVVGGYGYTF. CDR3 nucleotide sequence: TGTGCCAGTAGTATAGATGTGGTTGGGGGATATGGCTACACCTTC.

This rearrangement joins TRBV5-1 to TRBJ2-7; 11 bases line up with TRBD2. V was clipped by 1 base and J by 0 bases; unmatched bases: 9. The length of the CDR3 is 18 residues. Germline V gene sequence: CDR1 SGHRS, CDR2 YFSETQ. CDR3 DNA sequence: TGCGCCAGCAGCTTGTCCCGCTCTACTAGCGGGAGCTCCTACGAGCAGTACTTC. Its protein product is CASSLSRSTSGSSYEQYF.

This chain connects TRBV19 to TRBJ2-7; a possible D gene is TRBD1 (5 bases). This CDR3 is built from 13 residues. Between the trimmed V and J ends, which lost 2 bases and 11 bases, there was a span of 16 bases. From germline, CDR1 is LNHDA and CDR2 SQIVND (reference sequence). In DNA, the CDR3 is TGTGCCAGTAGTATACAGGGCTACAGCTTCAAGTACTTC. Translation gives CASSIQGYSFKYF.

The chain is built from TRBV12-3 or TRBV12-4 and TRBJ1-2; 7 bases match TRBD1. The CDR3 runs to 13 residues. The ends lost 3 bases at V and 8 bases at J; junction bases unmatched: 6. CDR3 region: CASSFGRGKGYTF. CDR3 sequence (DNA): TGTGCCAGCAGTTTTGGCAGGGGGAAAGGCTACACCTTC.

The chain recombines TRBV24-1 with TRBJ2-1; tentative D call: TRBD2 (6 bases). CDR1 is KGHDR and CDR2 is SFDVKD in the germline V gene. This CDR3 has 14 amino acids. V was pared by 3 bases and J by 4 bases, with 9 bases between. CDR3 bases: TGTGCCACCAGTGATCCGGGACTTTACAATGAGCAGTTCTTC. This gives the protein CATSDPGLYNEQFF.

V gene TRBV4-2 combines with J gene TRBJ1-1; D uncertain. Germline CDR1 and CDR2: LGHNA and YNFKEQ. CDR3 length: 14 residues. With 1 base removed from V and 8 bases from J, the gap between germline ends came to 14 bases. The CDR3 nucleotides are TGTGCCAGCAGCCAAGGGGGAGACACTACCGAAGCTTTCTTT. Encoded protein: CASSQGGDTTEAFF.

The rearrangement links TRBV30 to TRBJ1-4; D gene unclear. The CDR3 contains 15 residues. Between the trimmed V and J ends, which lost 2 bases and 0 bases, there was a span of 10 bases. Looked up from germline, CDR1 is GTSNPN and CDR2 is SVGIG (reference sequence). The CDR3 region has the DNA TGTGCCTGGAGTTCTTCGACCGCAACTAATGAAAAACTGTTTTTT. It encodes CAWSSSTATNEKLFF.

This chain uses TRBV7-2 with TRBJ1-5; D call uncertain. Trimming cost V 2 bases and J 7 bases, with 15 bases left between them. This CDR3 comprises 15 residues. The germline gives CDR1 SGHTA, CDR2 FQGNSA. CDR3 protein: CASSLRLAATQPQHF. The CDR3 region has the DNA TGTGCCAGCAGCTTAAGGCTCGCGGCGACCCAGCCCCAGCATTTT.